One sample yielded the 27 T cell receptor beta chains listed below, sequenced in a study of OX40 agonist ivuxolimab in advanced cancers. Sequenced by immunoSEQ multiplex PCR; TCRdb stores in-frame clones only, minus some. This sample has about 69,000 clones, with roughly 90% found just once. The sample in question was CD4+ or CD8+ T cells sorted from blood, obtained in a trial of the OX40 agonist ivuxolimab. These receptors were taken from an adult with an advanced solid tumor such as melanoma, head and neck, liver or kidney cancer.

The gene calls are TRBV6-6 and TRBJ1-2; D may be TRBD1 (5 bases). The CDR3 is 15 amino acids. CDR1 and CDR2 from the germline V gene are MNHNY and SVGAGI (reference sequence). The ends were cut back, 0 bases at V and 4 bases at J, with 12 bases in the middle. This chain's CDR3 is CASSYSPGLGYGYTF. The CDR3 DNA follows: TGTGCCAGCAGTTACTCTCCAGGGCTTGGCTATGGCTACACCTTC.

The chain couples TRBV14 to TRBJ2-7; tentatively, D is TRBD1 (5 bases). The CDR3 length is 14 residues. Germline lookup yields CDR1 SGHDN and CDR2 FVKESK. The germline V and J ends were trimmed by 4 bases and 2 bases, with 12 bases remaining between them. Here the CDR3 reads CASSPAGRAYEQYF. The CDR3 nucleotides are TGTGCCAGCAGCCCGGCCGGCAGGGCCTACGAGCAGTACTTC.

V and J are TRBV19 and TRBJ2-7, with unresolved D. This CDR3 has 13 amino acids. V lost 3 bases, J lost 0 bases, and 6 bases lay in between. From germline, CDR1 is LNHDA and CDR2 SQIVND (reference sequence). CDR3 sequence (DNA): TGTGCCAGTAGTATCGGCAACTCCTACGAGCAGTACTTC. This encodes CASSIGNSYEQYF.

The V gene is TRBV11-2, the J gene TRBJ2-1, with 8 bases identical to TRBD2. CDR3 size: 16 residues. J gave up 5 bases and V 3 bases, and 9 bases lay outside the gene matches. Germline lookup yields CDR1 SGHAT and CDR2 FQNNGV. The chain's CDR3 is CASSFSPGTRHNEQFF. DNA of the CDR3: TGTGCCAGCAGCTTCAGTCCCGGGACTAGGCACAATGAGCAGTTCTTC.

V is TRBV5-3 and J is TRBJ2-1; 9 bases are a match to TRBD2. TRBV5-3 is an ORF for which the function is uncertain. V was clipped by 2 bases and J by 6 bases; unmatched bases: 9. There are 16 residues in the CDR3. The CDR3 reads CARSLFKAGGCNEQFF. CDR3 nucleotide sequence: TGTGCCAGAAGCTTATTCAAAGCGGGAGGATGCAATGAGCAGTTCTTC.

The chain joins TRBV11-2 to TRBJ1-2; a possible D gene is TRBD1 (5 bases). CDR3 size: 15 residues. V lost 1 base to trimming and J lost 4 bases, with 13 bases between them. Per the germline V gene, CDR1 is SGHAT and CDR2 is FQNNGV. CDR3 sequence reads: CASSLGLGAAYGYTF. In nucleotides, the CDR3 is TGTGCCAGCAGCTTAGGTTTAGGGGCAGCCTATGGCTACACCTTC.

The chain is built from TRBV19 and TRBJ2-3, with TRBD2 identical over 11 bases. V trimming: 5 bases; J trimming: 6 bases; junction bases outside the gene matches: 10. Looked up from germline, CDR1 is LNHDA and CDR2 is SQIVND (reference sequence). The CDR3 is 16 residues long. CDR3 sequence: CASSATLAGVSDTQYF. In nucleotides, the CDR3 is TGTGCCAGTAGTGCAACACTAGCGGGGGTGTCGGATACGCAGTATTTT.

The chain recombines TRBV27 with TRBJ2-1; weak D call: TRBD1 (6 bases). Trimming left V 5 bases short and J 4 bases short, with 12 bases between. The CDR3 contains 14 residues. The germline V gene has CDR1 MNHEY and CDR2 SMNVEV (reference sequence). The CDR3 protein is CASSRPGTYNEQFF. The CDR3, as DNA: TGTGCCAGCAGTCGCCCCGGGACATACAATGAGCAGTTCTTC.

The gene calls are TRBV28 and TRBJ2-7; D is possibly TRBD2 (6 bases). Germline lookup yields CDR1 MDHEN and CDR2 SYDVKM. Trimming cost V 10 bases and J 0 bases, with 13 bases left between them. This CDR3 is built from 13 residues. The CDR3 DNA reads TGTGCCACCCGGGAGCAGGGCTCCTACGAGCAGTACTTC. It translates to CATREQGSYEQYF.

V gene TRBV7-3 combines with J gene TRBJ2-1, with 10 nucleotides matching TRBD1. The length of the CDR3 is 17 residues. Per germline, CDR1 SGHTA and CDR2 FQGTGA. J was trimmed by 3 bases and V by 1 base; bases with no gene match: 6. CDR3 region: CASSLSDGTGDYNEQFF. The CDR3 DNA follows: TGTGCCAGCAGCTTAAGCGATGGGACAGGGGACTACAATGAGCAGTTCTTC.

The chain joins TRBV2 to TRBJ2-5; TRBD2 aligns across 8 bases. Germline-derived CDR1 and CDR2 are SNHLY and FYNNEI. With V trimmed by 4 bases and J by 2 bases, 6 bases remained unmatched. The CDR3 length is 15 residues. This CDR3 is CASSGATSGQETQYF. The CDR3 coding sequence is TGTGCCAGCAGTGGGGCCACTAGCGGACAAGAGACCCAGTACTTC. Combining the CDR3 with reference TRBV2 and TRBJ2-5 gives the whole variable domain EPEVTQTPSHQVTQMGQEVILRCVPISNHLYFYWYRQILGQKVEFLVSFYNNEISEKSEIFDDQFSVERPDGSNFTLKIRSTKLEDSAMYFCASSGATSGQETQYFGPGTRLLVL.

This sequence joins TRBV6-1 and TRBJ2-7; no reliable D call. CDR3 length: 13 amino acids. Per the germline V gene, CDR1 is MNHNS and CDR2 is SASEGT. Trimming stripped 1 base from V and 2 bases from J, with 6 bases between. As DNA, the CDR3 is TGTGCCAGCAGTGAAGACAGCACCTACGAGCAGTACTTC. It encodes CASSEDSTYEQYF.

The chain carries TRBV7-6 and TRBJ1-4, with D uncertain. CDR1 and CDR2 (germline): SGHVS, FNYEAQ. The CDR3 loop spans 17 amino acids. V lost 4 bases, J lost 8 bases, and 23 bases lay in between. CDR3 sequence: CASSSLSPRRVGEKLFF. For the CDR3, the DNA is TGTGCCAGCAGCTCCCTCTCCCCACGTCGGGTTGGCGAAAAACTGTTTTTT.

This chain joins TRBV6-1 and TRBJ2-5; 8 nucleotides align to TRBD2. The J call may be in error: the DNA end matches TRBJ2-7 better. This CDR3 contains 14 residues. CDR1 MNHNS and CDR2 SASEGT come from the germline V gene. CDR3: CASSPSGRLHEQYF. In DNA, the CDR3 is TGTGCCAGCAGCCCCAGCGGGAGACTCCACGAGCAGTACTTC.

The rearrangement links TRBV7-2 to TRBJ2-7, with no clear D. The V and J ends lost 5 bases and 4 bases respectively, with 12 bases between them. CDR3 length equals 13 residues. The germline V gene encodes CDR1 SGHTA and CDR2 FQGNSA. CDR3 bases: TGTGCCAGCAGCCCGTCGAGATCTTACGAGCAGTACTTC. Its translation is CASSPSRSYEQYF.

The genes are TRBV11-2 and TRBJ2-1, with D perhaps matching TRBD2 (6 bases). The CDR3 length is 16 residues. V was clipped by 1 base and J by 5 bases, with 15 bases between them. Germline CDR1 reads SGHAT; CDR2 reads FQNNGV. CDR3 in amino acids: CASSLVGGKVNNEQFF. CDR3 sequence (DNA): TGTGCCAGCAGCTTAGTTGGCGGGAAAGTCAACAATGAGCAGTTCTTC.

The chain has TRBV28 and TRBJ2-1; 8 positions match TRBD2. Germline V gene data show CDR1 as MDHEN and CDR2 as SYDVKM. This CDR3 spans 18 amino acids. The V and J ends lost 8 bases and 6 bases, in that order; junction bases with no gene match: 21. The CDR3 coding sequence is TGTGCCAGCCTCTTTGGGAGGCCTAGCGGGCGGGTTGTCAATGAGCAGTTCTTC. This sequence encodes CASLFGRPSGRVVNEQFF.

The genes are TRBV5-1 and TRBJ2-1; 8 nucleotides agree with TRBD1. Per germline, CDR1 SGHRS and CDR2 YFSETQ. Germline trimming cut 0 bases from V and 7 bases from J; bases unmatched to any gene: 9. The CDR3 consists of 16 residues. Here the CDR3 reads CASSLGLGRGQNEQFF. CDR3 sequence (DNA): TGCGCCAGCAGCTTGGGCCTAGGCAGGGGGCAAAATGAGCAGTTCTTC. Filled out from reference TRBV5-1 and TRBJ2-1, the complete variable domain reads KAGVTQTPRYLIKTRGQQVTLSCSPISGHRSVSWYQQTPGQGLQFLFEYFSETQRNKGNFPGRFSGRQFSNSRSEMNVSTLELGDSALYLCASSLGLGRGQNEQFFGPGTRLTVL.

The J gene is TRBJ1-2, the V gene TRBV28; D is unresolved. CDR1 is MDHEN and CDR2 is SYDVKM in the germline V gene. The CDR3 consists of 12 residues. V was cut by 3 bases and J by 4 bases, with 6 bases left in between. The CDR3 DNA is TGTGCCAGCAGTTTCCCGTTCTATGGCTACACCTTC. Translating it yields CASSFPFYGYTF.

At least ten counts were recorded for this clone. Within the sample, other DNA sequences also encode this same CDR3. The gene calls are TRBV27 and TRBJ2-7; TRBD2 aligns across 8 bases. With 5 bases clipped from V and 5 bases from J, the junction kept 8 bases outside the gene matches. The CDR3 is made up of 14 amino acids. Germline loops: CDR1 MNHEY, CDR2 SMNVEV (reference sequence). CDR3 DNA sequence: TGTGCCAGCAGTCCTCGGGGGGGTTGGGACGAGCAGTACTTC. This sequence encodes CASSPRGGWDEQYF.

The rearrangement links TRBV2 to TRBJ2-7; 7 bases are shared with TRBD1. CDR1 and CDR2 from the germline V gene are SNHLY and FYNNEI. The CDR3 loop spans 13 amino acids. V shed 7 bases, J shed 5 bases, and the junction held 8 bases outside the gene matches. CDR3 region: CASNRQGLHEQYF. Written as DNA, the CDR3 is TGTGCCAGCAACCGACAGGGTTTACACGAGCAGTACTTC.

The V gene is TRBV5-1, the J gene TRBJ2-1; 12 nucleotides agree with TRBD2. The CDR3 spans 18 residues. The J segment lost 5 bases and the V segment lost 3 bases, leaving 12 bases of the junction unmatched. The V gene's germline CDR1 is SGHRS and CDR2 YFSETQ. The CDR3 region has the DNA TGCGCCAGCAGCTGGGGAATAAGTCTAGCGGGAGGGAACAATGAGCAGTTCTTC. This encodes CASSWGISLAGGNNEQFF.

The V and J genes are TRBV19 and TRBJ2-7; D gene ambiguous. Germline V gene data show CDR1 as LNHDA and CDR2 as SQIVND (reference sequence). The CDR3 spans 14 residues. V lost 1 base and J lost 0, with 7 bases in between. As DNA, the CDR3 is TGTGCCAGTAGTATAGGACTCATCTCCTACGAGCAGTACTTC. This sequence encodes CASSIGLISYEQYF.

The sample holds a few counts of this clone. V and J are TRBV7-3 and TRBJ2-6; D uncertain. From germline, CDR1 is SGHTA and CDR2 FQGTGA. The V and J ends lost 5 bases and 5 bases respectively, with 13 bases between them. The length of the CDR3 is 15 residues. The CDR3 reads CASSLDANWANVLTF. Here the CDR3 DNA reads TGTGCCAGCAGCCTCGACGCTAACTGGGCCAACGTCCTGACTTTC.

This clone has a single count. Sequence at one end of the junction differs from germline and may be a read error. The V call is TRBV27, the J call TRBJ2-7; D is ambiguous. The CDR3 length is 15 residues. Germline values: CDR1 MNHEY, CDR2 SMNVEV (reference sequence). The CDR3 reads CASSISGGLGYEQYF. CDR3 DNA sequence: TGTGCCAGCAGTATATCCGGCGGCCTCGGGTACGAGCAGTACTTC.

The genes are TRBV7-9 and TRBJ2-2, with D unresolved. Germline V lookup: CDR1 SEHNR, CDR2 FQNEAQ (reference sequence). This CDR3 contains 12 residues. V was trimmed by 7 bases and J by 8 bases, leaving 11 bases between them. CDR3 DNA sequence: TGTGCCAGCACCCCGGAACTGGGGGAGCTGTTTTTT. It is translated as CASTPELGELFF.

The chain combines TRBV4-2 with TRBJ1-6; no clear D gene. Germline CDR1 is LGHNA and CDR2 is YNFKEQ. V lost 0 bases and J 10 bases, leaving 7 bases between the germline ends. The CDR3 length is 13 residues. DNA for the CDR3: TGTGCCAGCAGCCAAGACGTCTCCTCACCCCTCCACTTT. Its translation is CASSQDVSSPLHF.